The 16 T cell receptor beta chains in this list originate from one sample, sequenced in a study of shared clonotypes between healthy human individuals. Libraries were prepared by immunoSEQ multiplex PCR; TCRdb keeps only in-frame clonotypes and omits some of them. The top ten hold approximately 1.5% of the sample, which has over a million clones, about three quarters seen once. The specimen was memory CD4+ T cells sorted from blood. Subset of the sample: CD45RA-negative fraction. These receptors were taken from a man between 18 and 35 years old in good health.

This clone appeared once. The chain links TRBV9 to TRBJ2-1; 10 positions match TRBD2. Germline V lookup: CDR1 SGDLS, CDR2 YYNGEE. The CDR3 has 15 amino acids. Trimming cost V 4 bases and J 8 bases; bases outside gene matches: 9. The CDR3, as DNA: TGTGCCAGCAGCCCTCGTCGAGCGGGGGGGCATGAGCAGTTCTTC. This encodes CASSPRRAGGHEQFF.

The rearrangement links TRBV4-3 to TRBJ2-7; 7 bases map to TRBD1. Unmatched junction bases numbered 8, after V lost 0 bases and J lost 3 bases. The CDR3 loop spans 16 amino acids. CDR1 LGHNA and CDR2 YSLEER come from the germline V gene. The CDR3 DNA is TGCGCCAGCAGCCAAGAGGGGCCGGCAGGGGGCTACGAGCAGTACTTC. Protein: CASSQEGPAGGYEQYF.

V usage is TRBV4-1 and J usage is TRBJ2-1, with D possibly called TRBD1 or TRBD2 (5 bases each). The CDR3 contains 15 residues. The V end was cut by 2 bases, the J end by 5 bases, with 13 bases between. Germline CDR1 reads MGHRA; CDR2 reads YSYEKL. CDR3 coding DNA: TGCGCCAGCAGCCAACTATCGGGGCTTGACAATGAGCAGTTCTTC. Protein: CASSQLSGLDNEQFF.

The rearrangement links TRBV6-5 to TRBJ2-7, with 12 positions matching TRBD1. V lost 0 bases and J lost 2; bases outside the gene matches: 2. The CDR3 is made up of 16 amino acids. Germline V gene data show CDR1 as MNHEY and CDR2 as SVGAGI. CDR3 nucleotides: TGTGCCAGCAGTTACTCGGGACAGGGGGCCCCCTACGAGCAGTACTTC. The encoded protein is CASSYSGQGAPYEQYF.

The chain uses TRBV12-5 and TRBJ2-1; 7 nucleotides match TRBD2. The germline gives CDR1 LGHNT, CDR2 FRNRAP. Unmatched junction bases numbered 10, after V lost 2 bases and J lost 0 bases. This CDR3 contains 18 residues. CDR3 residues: CASGLPSVGRNSYNEQFF. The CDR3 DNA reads TGTGCTAGTGGTTTGCCCTCCGTCGGGAGGAACTCCTACAATGAGCAGTTCTTC.

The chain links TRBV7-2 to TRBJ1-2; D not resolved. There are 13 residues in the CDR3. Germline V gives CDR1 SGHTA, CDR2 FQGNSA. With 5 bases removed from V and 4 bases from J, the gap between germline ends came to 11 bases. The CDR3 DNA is TGTGCCAGCAGCCCCGGACGGCTCTATGGCTACACCTTC. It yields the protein CASSPGRLYGYTF.

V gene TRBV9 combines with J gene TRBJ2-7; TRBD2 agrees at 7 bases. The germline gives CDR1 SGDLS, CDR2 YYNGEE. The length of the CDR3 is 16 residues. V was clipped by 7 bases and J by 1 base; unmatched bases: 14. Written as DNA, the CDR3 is TGTGCCAGCTCGAGCGATTCGAGCGGGGCTTCCTACGAGCAGTACTTC. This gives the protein CASSSDSSGASYEQYF.

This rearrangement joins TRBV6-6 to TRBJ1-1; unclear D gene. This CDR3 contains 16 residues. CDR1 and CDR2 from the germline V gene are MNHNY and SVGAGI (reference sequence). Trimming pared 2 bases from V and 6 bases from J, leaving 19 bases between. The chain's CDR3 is CASSYPLGPILSEAFF. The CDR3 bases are TGTGCCAGCAGTTACCCCTTAGGTCCAATACTTTCTGAAGCTTTCTTT.

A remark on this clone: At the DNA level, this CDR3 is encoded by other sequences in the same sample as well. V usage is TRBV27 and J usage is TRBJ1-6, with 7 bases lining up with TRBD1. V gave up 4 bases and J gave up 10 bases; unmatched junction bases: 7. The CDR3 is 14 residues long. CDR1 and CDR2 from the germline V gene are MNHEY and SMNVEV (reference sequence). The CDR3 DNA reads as TGTGCCAGCAGTTCGTGGCAGGGGGGCTCACCCCTCCACTTT. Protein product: CASSSWQGGSPLHF.

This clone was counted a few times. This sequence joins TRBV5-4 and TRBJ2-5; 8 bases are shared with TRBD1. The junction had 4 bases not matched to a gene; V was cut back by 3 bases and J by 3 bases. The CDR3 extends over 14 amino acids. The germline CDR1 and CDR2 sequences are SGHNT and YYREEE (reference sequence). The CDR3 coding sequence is TGTGCCAGCAGCTCCCAGGACAGGGAAGAGACCCAGTACTTC. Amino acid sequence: CASSSQDREETQYF.

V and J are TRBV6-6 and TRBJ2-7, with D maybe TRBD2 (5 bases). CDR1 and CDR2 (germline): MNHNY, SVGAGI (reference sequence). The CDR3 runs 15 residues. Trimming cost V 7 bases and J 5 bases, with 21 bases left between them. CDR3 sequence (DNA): TGTGCCAGCAAGCACTTTTACAGCTTGAGGGACGAGCAGTACTTC. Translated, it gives CASKHFYSLRDEQYF.

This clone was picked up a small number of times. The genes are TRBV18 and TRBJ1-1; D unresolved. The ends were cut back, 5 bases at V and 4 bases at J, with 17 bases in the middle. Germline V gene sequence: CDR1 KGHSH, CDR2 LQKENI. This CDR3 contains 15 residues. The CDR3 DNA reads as TGTGCCAGCTCATCTTCATATATGGAGGGCACTGAAGCTTTCTTT. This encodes CASSSSYMEGTEAFF.

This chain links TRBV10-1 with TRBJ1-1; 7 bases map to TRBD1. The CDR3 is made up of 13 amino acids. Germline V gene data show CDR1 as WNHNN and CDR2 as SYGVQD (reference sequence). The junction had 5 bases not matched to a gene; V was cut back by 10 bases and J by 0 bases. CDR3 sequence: CATRQGLNTEAFF. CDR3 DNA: TGCGCCACCAGACAGGGTTTGAACACTGAAGCTTTCTTT.

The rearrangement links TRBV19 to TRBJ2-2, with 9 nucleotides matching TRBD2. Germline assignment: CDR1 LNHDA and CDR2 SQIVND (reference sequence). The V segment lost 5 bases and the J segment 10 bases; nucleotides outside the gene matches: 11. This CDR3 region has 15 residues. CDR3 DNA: TGTGCCAGTAGTGAGACCGGGACTAGCTCCGAGGAGCTGTTTTTT. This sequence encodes CASSETGTSSEELFF.

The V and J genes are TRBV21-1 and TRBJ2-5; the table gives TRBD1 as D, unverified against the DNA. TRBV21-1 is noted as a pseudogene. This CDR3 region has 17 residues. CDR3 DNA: TGTGCCAGCAGCAAAGTAGGGACAGGGGGCCGACAGTGGACCCAGTACTTC. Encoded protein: CASSKVGTGGRQWTQYF.

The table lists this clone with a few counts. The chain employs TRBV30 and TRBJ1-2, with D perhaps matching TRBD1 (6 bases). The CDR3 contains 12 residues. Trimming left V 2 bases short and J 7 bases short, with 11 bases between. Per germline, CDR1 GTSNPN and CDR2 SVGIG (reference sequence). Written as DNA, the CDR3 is TGTGCCTGGAGTTATGACAGGCGTGGCTACACCTTC. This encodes CAWSYDRRGYTF.